This TCR beta chain appears in the sequencing data of a study of cytomegalovirus exposure and HLA in healthy donors. For the study at large: A prior study identified approximately 110 million unique TCR beta sequences from 180 million or so T cells.

To note about this clone: Its target is not known.

Overall study findings and caveats: An analysis done earlier found most TCR beta V segments productive about 87% or about 30% of the time.

The PCR employed 60 Vbeta primers together with 13 Jbeta primers. As processed by the authors: An analysis performed later counted 60 million to 90 million unique TCR beta chains (roughly 11 million of them shared). Assay used: immunoSEQ multiplex PCR; TCRdb lists only in-frame clones, some missing. The DNA gave D and trimming, while V, J and clone size come from that table. This table lists 140,000 or so clones. The length of the CDR3 is 17 residues. Germline CDR1 is SGHVS and CDR2 is FQNEAQ. Trimming at V came to 5 bases and at J to 2 bases, leaving 10 bases not matched to a gene. The receptor's source is a male donor in good health and CMV-seronegative. The sequenced sample consisted of PBMCs. The rearrangement links TRBV7-8 to TRBJ2-5; 11 bases line up with TRBD2. CDR3 loop: CASSPLAGGVIQETQYF. CDR3 coding DNA: TGTGCCAGCAGCCCCCTAGCGGGGGGTGTTATACAAGAGACCCAGTACTTC. Full variable domain (rest looked up from reference TRBV7-8 and TRBJ2-5): GAGVSQSPRYKVAKRGQDVALRCDPISGHVSLFWYQQALGQGPEFLTYFQNEAQLDKSGLPSDRFFAERPEGSVSTLKIQRTQQEDSAVYLCASSPLAGGVIQETQYFGPGTRLLVL.